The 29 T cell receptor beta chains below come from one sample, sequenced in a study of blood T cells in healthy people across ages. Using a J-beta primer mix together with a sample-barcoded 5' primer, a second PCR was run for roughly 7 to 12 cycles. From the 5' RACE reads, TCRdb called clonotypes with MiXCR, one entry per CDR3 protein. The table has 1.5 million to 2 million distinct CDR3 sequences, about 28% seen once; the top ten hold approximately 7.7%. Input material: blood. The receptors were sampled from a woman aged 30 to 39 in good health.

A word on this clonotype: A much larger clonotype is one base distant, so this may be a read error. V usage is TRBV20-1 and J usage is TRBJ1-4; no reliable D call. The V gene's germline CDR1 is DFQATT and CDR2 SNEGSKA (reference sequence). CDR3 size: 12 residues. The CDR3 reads CSASSTRDTRYF. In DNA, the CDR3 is TGCAGTGCTAGTTCCACAAGGGATACGCGGTATTTT.

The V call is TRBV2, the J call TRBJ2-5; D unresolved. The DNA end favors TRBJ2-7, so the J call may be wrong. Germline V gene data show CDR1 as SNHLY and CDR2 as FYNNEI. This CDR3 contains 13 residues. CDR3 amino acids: CASSRRATGEQYF. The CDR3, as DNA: TGTGCCAGCAGCAGACGGGCTACGGGCGAGCAGTACTTC.

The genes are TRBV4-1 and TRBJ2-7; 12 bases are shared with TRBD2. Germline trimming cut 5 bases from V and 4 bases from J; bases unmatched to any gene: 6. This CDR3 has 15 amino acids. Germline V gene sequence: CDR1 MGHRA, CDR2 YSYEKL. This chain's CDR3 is CASSDTSGGPYEQYF. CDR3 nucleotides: TGCGCCAGCAGCGACACTAGCGGGGGGCCTTACGAGCAGTACTTC.

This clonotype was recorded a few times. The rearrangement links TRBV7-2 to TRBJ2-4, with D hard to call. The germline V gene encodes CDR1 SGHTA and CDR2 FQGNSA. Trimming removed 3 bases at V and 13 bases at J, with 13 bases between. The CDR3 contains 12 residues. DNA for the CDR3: TGTGCCAGCAGCTTTAGTATGGGTTCACAGTACTTC. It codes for CASSFSMGSQYF.

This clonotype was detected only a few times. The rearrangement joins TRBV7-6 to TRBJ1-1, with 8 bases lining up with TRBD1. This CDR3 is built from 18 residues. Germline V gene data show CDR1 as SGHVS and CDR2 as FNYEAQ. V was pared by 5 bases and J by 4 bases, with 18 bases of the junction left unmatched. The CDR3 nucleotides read TGTGCCAGCAGCCCACTCCCACAGGGGGGACCTTTGGGCACTGAAGCTTTCTTT. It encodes CASSPLPQGGPLGTEAFF. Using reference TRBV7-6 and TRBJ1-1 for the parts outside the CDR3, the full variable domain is GAGVSQSPRYKVTKRGQDVALRCDPISGHVSLYWYRQALGQGPEFLTYFNYEAQQDKSGLPNDRFSAERPEGSISTLTIQRTEQRDSAMYRCASSPLPQGGPLGTEAFFGQGTRLTVV.

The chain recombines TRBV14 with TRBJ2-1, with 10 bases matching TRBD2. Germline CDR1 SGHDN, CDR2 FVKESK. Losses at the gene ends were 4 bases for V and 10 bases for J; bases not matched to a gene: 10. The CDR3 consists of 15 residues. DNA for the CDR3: TGTGCCAGCAGCCTCGGGCTAGCGGGAGTCGAGGAGCAGTTCTTC. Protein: CASSLGLAGVEEQFF.

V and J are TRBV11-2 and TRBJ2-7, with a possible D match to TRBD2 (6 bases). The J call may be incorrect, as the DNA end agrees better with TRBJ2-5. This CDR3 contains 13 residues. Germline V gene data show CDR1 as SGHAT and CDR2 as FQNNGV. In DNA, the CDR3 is TGTGCCAGCAGCTCCTCGGGGGAACAGACCCAGTACTTC. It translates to CASSSSGEQTQYF.

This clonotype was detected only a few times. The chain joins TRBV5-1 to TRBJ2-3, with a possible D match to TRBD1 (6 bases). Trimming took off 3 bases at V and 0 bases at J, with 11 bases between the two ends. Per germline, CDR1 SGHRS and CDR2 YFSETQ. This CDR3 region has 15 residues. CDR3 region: CASSWSGTSTDTQYF. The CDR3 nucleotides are TGCGCCAGCAGCTGGTCCGGGACAAGCACAGATACGCAGTATTTT.

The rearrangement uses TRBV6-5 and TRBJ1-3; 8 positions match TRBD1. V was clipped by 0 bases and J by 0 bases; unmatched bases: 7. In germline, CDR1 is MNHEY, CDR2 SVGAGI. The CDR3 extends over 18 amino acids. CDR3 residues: CASSYSGGQGDSGNTIYF. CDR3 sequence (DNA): TGTGCCAGCAGTTACTCCGGTGGACAGGGAGACTCTGGAAACACCATATATTTT.

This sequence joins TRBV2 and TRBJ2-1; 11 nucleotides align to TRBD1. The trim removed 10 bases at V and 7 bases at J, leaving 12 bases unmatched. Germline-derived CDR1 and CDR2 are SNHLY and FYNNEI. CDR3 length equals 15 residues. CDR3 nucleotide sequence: TGTGCCATCGCCAGGACAGGGGGCGCCTCGAATGAGCAGTTCTTC. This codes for CAIARTGGASNEQFF.

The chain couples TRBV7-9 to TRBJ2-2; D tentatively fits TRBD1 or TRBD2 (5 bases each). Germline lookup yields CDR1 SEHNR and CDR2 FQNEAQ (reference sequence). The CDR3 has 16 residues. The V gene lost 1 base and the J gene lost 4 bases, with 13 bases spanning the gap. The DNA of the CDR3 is TGTGCCAGCAGCTTAGACGGGGCCCGATCCACCGGGGAGCTGTTTTTT. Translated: CASSLDGARSTGELFF.

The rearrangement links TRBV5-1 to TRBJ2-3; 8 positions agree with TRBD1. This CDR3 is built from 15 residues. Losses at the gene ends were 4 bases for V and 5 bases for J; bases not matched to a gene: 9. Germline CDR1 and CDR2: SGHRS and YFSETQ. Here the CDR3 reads CASSPGQGWGDTQYF. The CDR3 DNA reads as TGCGCCAGCAGCCCCGGACAGGGCTGGGGAGATACGCAGTATTTT.

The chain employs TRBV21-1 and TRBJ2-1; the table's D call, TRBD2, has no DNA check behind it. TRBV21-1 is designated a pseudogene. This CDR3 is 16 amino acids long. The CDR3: CASRAWRGGSYNEQFF. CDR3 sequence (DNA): TGTGCCAGCAGAGCATGGCGGGGGGGCTCCTACAATGAGCAGTTCTTC.

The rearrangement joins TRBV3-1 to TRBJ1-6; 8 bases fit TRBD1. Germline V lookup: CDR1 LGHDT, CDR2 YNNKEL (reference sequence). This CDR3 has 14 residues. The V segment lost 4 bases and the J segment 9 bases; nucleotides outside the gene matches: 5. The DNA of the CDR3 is TGTGCCAGCAGCCGACAGGGGCAGGGTTCACCCCTCCACTTT. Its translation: CASSRQGQGSPLHF. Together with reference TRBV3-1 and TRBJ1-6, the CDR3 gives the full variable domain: DTAVSQTPKYLVTQMGNDKSIKCEQNLGHDTMYWYKQDSKKFLKIMFSYNNKELIINETVPNRFSPKSPDKAHLNLHINSLELGDSAVYFCASSRQGQGSPLHFGNGTRLTVT.

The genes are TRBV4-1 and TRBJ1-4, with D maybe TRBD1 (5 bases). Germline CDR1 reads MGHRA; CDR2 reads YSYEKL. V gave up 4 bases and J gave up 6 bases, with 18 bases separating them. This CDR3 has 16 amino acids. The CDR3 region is CASSPLGGGGDEKLFF. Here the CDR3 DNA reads TGCGCCAGCAGCCCATTGGGGGGAGGAGGAGATGAAAAACTGTTTTTT.

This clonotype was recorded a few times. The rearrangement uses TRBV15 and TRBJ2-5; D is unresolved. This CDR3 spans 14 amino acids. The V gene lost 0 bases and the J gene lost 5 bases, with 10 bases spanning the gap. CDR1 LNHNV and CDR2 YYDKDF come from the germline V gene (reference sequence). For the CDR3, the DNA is TGTGCCACCAGCAGAGATCGCACCGGGGAGACCCAGTACTTC. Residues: CATSRDRTGETQYF.

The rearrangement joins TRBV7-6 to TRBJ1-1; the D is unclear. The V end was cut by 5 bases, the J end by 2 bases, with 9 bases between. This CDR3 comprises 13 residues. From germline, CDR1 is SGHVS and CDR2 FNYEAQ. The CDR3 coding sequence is TGTGCCAGCAGCCTATATTTTAACACTGAAGCTTTCTTT. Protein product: CASSLYFNTEAFF.

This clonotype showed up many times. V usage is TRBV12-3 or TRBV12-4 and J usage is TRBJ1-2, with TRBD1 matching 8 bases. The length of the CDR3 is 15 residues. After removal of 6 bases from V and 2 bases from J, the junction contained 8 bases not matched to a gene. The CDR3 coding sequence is TGTGCCAGCAGACCGCGTGGGACAGGAAACTATGGCTACACCTTC. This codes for CASRPRGTGNYGYTF.

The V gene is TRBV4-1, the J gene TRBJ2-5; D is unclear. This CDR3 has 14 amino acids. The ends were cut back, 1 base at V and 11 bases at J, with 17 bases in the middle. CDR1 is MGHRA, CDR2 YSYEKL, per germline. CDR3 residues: CASSQVGRNNEQYF. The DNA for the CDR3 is TGCGCCAGCAGCCAAGTCGGCCGGAACAATGAGCAGTACTTC.

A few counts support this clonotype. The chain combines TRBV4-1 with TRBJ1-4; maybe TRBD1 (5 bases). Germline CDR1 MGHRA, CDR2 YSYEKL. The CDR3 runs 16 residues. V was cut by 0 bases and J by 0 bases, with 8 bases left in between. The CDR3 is CASSQEGRPTNEKLFF. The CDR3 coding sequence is TGCGCCAGCAGCCAAGAGGGGCGGCCAACTAATGAAAAACTGTTTTTT.

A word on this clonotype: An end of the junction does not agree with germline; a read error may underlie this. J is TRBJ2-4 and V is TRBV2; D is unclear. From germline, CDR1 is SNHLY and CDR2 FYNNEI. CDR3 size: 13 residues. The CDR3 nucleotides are TGTACCAGCAGAAGGGATGGGCAAAACATTCAGTACTTC. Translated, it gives CTSRRDGQNIQYF.

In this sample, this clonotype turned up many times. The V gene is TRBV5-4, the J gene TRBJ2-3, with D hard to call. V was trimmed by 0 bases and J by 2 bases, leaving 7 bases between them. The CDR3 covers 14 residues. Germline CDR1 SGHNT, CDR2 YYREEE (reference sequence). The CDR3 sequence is CASSLELTTDTQYF. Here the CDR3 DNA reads TGTGCCAGCAGCTTGGAACTCACCACAGATACGCAGTATTTT.

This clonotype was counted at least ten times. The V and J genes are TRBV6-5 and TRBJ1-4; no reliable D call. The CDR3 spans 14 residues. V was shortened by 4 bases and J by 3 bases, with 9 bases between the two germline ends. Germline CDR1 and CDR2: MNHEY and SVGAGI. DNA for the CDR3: TGTGCCAGCAGTTCCGGGGTACCTAATGAAAAACTGTTTTTT. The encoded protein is CASSSGVPNEKLFF.

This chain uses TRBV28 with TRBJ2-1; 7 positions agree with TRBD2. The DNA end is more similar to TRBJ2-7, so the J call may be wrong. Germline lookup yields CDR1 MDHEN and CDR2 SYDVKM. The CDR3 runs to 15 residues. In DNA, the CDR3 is TGTGCCAGCACCACCTCGGGGAGGGCCTACAATGAGCAGTACTTC. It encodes CASTTSGRAYNEQYF.

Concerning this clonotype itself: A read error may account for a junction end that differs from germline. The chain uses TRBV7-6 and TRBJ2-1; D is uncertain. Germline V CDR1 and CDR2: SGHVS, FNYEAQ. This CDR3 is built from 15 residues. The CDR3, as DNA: TGTGCCAGCAGCTTAGGGGTAGCTAGGCTCGATGAGCAGTGCTTC. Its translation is CASSLGVARLDEQCF.

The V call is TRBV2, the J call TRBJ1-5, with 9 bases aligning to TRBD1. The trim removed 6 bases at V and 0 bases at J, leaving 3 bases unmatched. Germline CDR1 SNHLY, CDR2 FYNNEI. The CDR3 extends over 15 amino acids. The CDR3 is CASSRQGVSNQPQHF. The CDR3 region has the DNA TGTGCCAGCAGCCGACAGGGGGTTAGCAATCAGCCCCAGCATTTT.

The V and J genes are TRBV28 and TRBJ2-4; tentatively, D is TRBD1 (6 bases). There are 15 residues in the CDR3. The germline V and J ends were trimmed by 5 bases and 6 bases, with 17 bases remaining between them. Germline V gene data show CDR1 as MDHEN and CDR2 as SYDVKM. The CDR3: CASSQDRIPTNIQYF. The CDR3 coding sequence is TGTGCCAGCAGTCAGGACAGAATTCCGACAAACATTCAGTACTTC. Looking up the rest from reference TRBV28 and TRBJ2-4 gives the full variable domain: DVKVTQSSRYLVKRTGEKVFLECVQDMDHENMFWYRQDPGLGLRLIYFSYDVKMKEKGDIPEGYSVSREKKERFSLILESASTNQTSMYLCASSQDRIPTNIQYFGAGTRLSVL.

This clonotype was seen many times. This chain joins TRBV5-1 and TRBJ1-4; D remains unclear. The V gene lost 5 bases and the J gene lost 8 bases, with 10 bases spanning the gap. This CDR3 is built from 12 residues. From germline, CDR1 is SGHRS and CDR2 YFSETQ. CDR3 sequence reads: CASREENEKLFF. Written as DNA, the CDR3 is TGCGCCAGCAGGGAGGAGAACGAAAAACTGTTTTTT.

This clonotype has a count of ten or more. Here the CDR3 DNA reads TGCGCCAGCAGTGAGACAGGGACTACCTACGAGCAGTACTTC. Amino acids: CASSETGTTYEQYF. The gene calls are TRBV10-1 and TRBJ2-7; D possibly corresponds to TRBD2 (7 bases). Trimming stripped 2 bases from V and 2 bases from J, with 10 bases between. CDR3 length: 14 residues. Germline V lookup: CDR1 WNHNN, CDR2 SYGVQD (reference sequence).